The 13 T cell receptor beta chains reported below all come from one sample, sequenced in a study of breast tumors, draining lymph nodes, adjacent tissues. Via MiXCR, TCRdb re-called the multiplex PCR reads, giving one row per CDR3 protein. The repertoire holds around 43,000 distinct CDR3 sequences, with approximately 22% as singletons. Sequenced input: breast tumor tissue. Receptors originate from a female donor with breast cancer. Some clones in this sample may be carry-over from other donors' samples.

This clonotype was detected many times. This sequence joins TRBV27 and TRBJ2-1, with 7 bases matching TRBD2. The junction had 3 bases not matched to a gene; V was cut back by 4 bases and J by 6 bases. The CDR3 has 13 amino acids. Looked up from germline, CDR1 is MNHEY and CDR2 is SMNVEV (reference sequence). CDR3 nucleotides: TGTGCCAGCAGTTCTGGGGGGGGCAATGAGCAGTTCTTC. Amino acids: CASSSGGGNEQFF.

This chain connects TRBV6-5 to TRBJ1-1; D gene ambiguous. The CDR3 has 12 residues. Trimming removed 4 bases from V and 1 base from J, with 4 bases in between. The germline CDR1 and CDR2 sequences are MNHEY and SVGAGI. CDR3: CASSFRNTEAFF. The DNA of the CDR3 is TGTGCCAGCAGTTTTCGGAACACTGAAGCTTTCTTT.

The chain employs TRBV3-1 and TRBJ2-1; possibly TRBD2 for D (6 bases). Germline V gene lookup returns CDR1 LGHDT and CDR2 YNNKEL (reference sequence). The V and J ends lost 8 bases and 3 bases respectively, with 14 bases between them. The CDR3 is 14 residues long. The CDR3 DNA sequence: TGTGCCAGCGCAGTGGCGGGAATCTACAATGAGCAGTTCTTC. Its protein is CASAVAGIYNEQFF.

This clonotype was counted many times. This CDR3 reads CSAKDTGYGYTF. The DNA of the CDR3 is TGCAGTGCCAAGGACACAGGATATGGCTACACCTTC. The chain couples TRBV20-1 to TRBJ1-2; perhaps TRBD1 as D (5 bases). Trimming left V 6 bases short and J 5 bases short, with 13 bases between. CDR3 size: 12 residues. Germline CDR1 reads DFQATT; CDR2 reads SNEGSKA (reference sequence).

The genes are TRBV2 and TRBJ2-3; 9 bases fit TRBD2. The CDR3 spans 15 residues. The trim removed 6 bases at V and 3 bases at J, leaving 7 bases unmatched. Germline V gene sequence: CDR1 SNHLY, CDR2 FYNNEI. CDR3 residues: CASSKRLADTDTQYF. The CDR3 DNA follows: TGTGCCAGCAGCAAGAGACTAGCGGATACAGATACGCAGTATTTT. The whole variable domain, remainder taken from reference TRBV2 and TRBJ2-3, is EPEVTQTPSHQVTQMGQEVILRCVPISNHLYFYWYRQILGQKVEFLVSFYNNEISEKSEIFDDQFSVERPDGSNFTLKIRSTKLEDSAMYFCASSKRLADTDTQYFGPGTRLTVL.

This clonotype occurred many times. V gene TRBV6-5 combines with J gene TRBJ1-6; 10 bases align to TRBD1. The ends lost 5 bases at V and 9 bases at J; junction bases unmatched: 7. In germline, CDR1 is MNHEY, CDR2 SVGAGI. This CDR3 has 15 amino acids. The CDR3 region has the DNA TGTGCCAGCAGTCGCCGGGGACAGGGGTTTTCACCCCTCCACTTT. Residues: CASSRRGQGFSPLHF.

The chain combines TRBV19 with TRBJ2-7, with D uncertain. The germline V gene has CDR1 LNHDA and CDR2 SQIVND (reference sequence). There are 13 residues in the CDR3. V was shortened by 8 bases and J by 0 bases, with 11 bases between the two germline ends. CDR3 in DNA: TGTGCCAGTGGTGGTCCCAGCTCCTACGAGCAGTACTTC. Translation gives CASGGPSSYEQYF. Combining the CDR3 with reference TRBV19 and TRBJ2-7 gives the whole variable domain DGGITQSPKYLFRKEGQNVTLSCEQNLNHDAMYWYRQDPGQGLRLIYYSQIVNDFQKGDIAEGYSVSREKKESFPLTVTSAQKNPTAFYLCASGGPSSYEQYFGPGTRLTVT.

This clonotype was observed many times. This chain connects TRBV29-1 to TRBJ2-1; D unclear. Germline V gene data show CDR1 as SQVTM and CDR2 as ANQGSEA. The CDR3 consists of 17 residues. The V gene lost 1 base and the J gene lost 0 bases, with 16 bases spanning the gap. The CDR3 reads CSVEGSERMSSYNEQFF. CDR3 coding DNA: TGCAGCGTTGAAGGTTCGGAGCGTATGAGCTCCTACAATGAGCAGTTCTTC.

This clonotype was recorded at least ten times. The V and J genes are TRBV5-6 and TRBJ2-3, with D unclear. The V end lost 1 base, the J end lost 2 bases, and 14 bases lay between the germline ends. Germline assignment: CDR1 SGHDT and CDR2 YYEEEE. The length of the CDR3 is 16 residues. CDR3 coding DNA: TGTGCCAGCAGCTTGAAAGTCGGCCTACTCACAGATACGCAGTATTTT. The encoded protein is CASSLKVGLLTDTQYF.

The genes are TRBV7-9 and TRBJ1-3; 9 nucleotides line up with TRBD1. Per germline, CDR1 SEHNR and CDR2 FQNEAQ (reference sequence). The CDR3 runs 14 residues. Trimming removed 5 bases from V and 7 bases from J; junction bases left unmatched: 6. As DNA, the CDR3 is TGTGCCAGCAGCAAAGGACAGGGGACGAACACCATATATTTT. Amino acid sequence: CASSKGQGTNTIYF.

V gene TRBV6-5 combines with J gene TRBJ2-5, with 7 bases lining up with TRBD2. The V gene's germline CDR1 is MNHEY and CDR2 SVGAGI. Losses at the gene ends were 2 bases for V and 5 bases for J; bases not matched to a gene: 2. The CDR3 covers 13 residues. CDR3 sequence (DNA): TGTGCCAGCAGTTACGGGGGAGGGGAGACCCAGTACTTC. Protein: CASSYGGGETQYF.

In its sample, this clonotype was seen many times. This chain connects TRBV28 to TRBJ2-6; possible D gene TRBD2, 6 bases. Germline V gives CDR1 MDHEN, CDR2 SYDVKM. V was pared by 6 bases and J by 2 bases, with 11 bases between. This CDR3 region has 15 residues. This CDR3 is CASSRRGTGANVLTF. In DNA form, the CDR3 reads TGTGCCAGCAGCCGGCGGGGTACTGGGGCCAACGTCCTGACTTTC.

There are a few counts of this clonotype. The chain joins TRBV5-1 to TRBJ2-5; 7 nucleotides align to TRBD1. The trim removed 3 bases at V and 9 bases at J, leaving 5 bases unmatched. This CDR3 comprises 12 residues. Germline CDR1 and CDR2: SGHRS and YFSETQ. The CDR3 loop is CASSSPQGAQYF. CDR3 DNA sequence: TGCGCCAGCAGCTCACCCCAGGGGGCCCAGTACTTC.